This entry lists 15 T cell receptor beta chains sequenced from one sample in a study of PD-1 blockade in classical Hodgkin lymphoma. Time point described: cycle 4 day 1 (C4D1), after more than five weeks of nivolumab. In every patient, relapse followed autologous stem cell transplantation, while exposure to brentuximab vedotin differed. From thawed PBMCs, CD4+ T cells were purified using magnetic negative selection. Clones were sequenced by immunoSEQ multiplex PCR, and TCRdb holds only the in-frame ones, with some missing. The data contain tens of thousands of clones, approximately 79% of them singletons. The material was CD4+ T cells from blood, obtained before the fourth cycle of nivolumab. Every receptor here comes from a human donor with classical Hodgkin lymphoma.

This chain joins TRBV5-1 and TRBJ2-3; 7 bases align to TRBD2. Germline CDR1 reads SGHRS; CDR2 reads YFSETQ. The V gene end was trimmed by 0 bases and the J gene end by 3 bases; junction bases not matched to a gene: 4. The length of the CDR3 is 15 residues. CDR3 nucleotide sequence: TGCGCCAGCAGCTTGGCGGGGGGTGAGACAGATACGCAGTATTTT. Translating gives CASSLAGGETDTQYF. Supplemented by reference TRBV5-1 and TRBJ2-3, the full variable domain reads KAGVTQTPRYLIKTRGQQVTLSCSPISGHRSVSWYQQTPGQGLQFLFEYFSETQRNKGNFPGRFSGRQFSNSRSEMNVSTLELGDSALYLCASSLAGGETDTQYFGPGTRLTVL.

This chain links TRBV5-8 with TRBJ1-5; no clear D gene. The CDR3 has 13 amino acids. V dropped 2 bases and J dropped 11 bases, with 14 bases sitting between them. CDR1 SGHTS and CDR2 YDEGEE come from the germline V gene. The CDR3 nucleotides are TGTGCCAGCAGCTTAGACGTAAGCAGGTCCCAGCATTTT. It yields the protein CASSLDVSRSQHF.

The V call is TRBV6-6, the J call TRBJ2-5; D unclear. Trimming left V 2 bases short and J 5 bases short, with 9 bases between. From germline, CDR1 is MNHNY and CDR2 SVGAGI (reference sequence). This CDR3 is 13 amino acids long. CDR3 in amino acids: CASSYGHAETQYF. The CDR3 region has the DNA TGTGCCAGCAGTTACGGGCACGCCGAGACCCAGTACTTC.

The rearrangement links TRBV5-1 to TRBJ2-5; 9 nucleotides align to TRBD1. CDR3 length: 14 residues. V shed 0 bases and J 7 bases; nucleotides not matched to a gene: 4. Germline lookup yields CDR1 SGHRS and CDR2 YFSETQ. CDR3 loop: CASSLGQGVGTQYF. The CDR3, as DNA: TGCGCCAGCAGCTTGGGACAGGGGGTTGGGACCCAGTACTTC. The complete variable domain, with remaining parts taken from reference TRBV5-1 and TRBJ2-5, reads KAGVTQTPRYLIKTRGQQVTLSCSPISGHRSVSWYQQTPGQGLQFLFEYFSETQRNKGNFPGRFSGRQFSNSRSEMNVSTLELGDSALYLCASSLGQGVGTQYFGPGTRLLVL.

The gene calls are TRBV7-2 and TRBJ2-7; D call uncertain. Germline loops: CDR1 SGHTA, CDR2 FQGNSA. The V and J ends lost 5 bases and 4 bases respectively, with 12 bases between them. The CDR3 sequence is 13 residues long. For the CDR3, the DNA is TGTGCCAGCAGCGTGACCGTAGGGTACGAGCAGTACTTC. Amino acids: CASSVTVGYEQYF.

The rearrangement links TRBV6-6 to TRBJ1-5; 10 bases match TRBD1. The CDR3 is 16 amino acids. V was pared by 11 bases and J by 4 bases, with 14 bases of the junction left unmatched. From germline, CDR1 is MNHNY and CDR2 SVGAGI (reference sequence). The CDR3 sequence: CASTSGTGVLNQPQHF. The CDR3 DNA reads TGTGCCTCCACGTCCGGGACAGGGGTTCTAAATCAGCCCCAGCATTTT.

This clone was recorded a few times. This rearrangement joins TRBV5-1 to TRBJ2-2; no clear D gene. Germline V gene lookup returns CDR1 SGHRS and CDR2 YFSETQ. V gave up 7 bases and J gave up 0 bases, with 13 bases separating them. CDR3 size: 15 residues. CDR3 sequence reads: CASHDLNPNTGELFF. Written as DNA, the CDR3 is TGCGCCAGCCACGACCTTAACCCGAACACCGGGGAGCTGTTTTTT.

The V gene is TRBV5-1, the J gene TRBJ1-2; 11 positions match TRBD1. Germline V lookup: CDR1 SGHRS, CDR2 YFSETQ. V lost 3 bases, J lost 4 bases, and 5 bases stayed unmatched. The CDR3 is made up of 15 amino acids. The CDR3 loop is CASSSGQGAFYGYTF. The CDR3 nucleotides are TGCGCCAGCAGCTCTGGACAGGGGGCTTTCTATGGCTACACCTTC.

This clone turned up a few times. The rearrangement joins TRBV7-9 to TRBJ1-1; no clear D gene. V was clipped by 2 bases and J by 7 bases, with 11 bases between them. CDR1 is SEHNR, CDR2 FQNEAQ, per germline (reference sequence). This CDR3 spans 13 amino acids. The CDR3 coding sequence is TGTGCCAGCAGCTTAACCGGAATCGATGAAGCTTTCTTT. The encoded protein is CASSLTGIDEAFF. The full variable domain, with the rest looked up from reference TRBV7-9 and TRBJ1-1, is DTGVSQNPRHKITKRGQNVTFRCDPISEHNRLYWYRQTLGQGPEFLTYFQNEAQLEKSRLLSDRFSAERPKGSFSTLEIQRTEQGDSAMYLCASSLTGIDEAFFGQGTRLTVV.

This clone was seen only once. The rearrangement links TRBV6-6 to TRBJ1-1; the D is unclear. Trimming removed 2 bases from V and 3 bases from J, with 16 bases in between. Germline CDR1 MNHNY, CDR2 SVGAGI (reference sequence). CDR3 length: 16 residues. The CDR3 loop reads CASSYRESKSYTEAFF. CDR3 bases: TGTGCCAGCAGTTACAGGGAAAGTAAGTCGTACACTGAAGCTTTCTTT.

The V and J genes are TRBV7-9 and TRBJ1-4; 7 nucleotides match TRBD1. The CDR3 spans 13 residues. V was clipped by 6 bases and J by 3 bases; unmatched bases: 1. CDR1 and CDR2 from the germline V gene are SEHNR and FQNEAQ (reference sequence). CDR3 DNA sequence: TGTGCCAGCAGGGGACAGCCTAATGAAAAACTGTTTTTT. Translating gives CASRGQPNEKLFF. The full variable domain, completed using reference TRBV7-9 and TRBJ1-4, is DTGVSQNPRHKITKRGQNVTFRCDPISEHNRLYWYRQTLGQGPEFLTYFQNEAQLEKSRLLSDRFSAERPKGSFSTLEIQRTEQGDSAMYLCASRGQPNEKLFFGSGTQLSVL.

The chain employs TRBV9 and TRBJ1-1; D is perhaps TRBD1 (5 bases). V dropped 4 bases and J dropped 4 bases, with 14 bases sitting between them. CDR3 length: 14 amino acids. CDR1 is SGDLS and CDR2 is YYNGEE in the germline V gene. CDR3 bases: TGTGCCAGCAGCACGCGACAGACCTTCACTGAAGCTTTCTTT. Translating gives CASSTRQTFTEAFF.

The rearrangement links TRBV11-3 to TRBJ1-4; no clear D gene. Trimming removed 6 bases from V and 8 bases from J, with 10 bases in between. Germline CDR1 is SGHNT and CDR2 is YENEEA. CDR3 length: 12 residues. The CDR3 coding sequence is TGTGCCAGCAGTAGTTACTACGAAAAACTGTTTTTT. Encoded protein: CASSSYYEKLFF.

CDR3 nucleotides: TGTGCCAGCAGCTTAACCAAAGAGGACGAAGCTTTCTTT. Translating it yields CASSLTKEDEAFF. The chain combines TRBV7-2 with TRBJ1-1; D unclear. The V gene lost 2 bases and the J gene lost 8 bases, with 12 bases spanning the gap. CDR1 and CDR2 (germline): SGHTA, FQGNSA. This CDR3 is 13 amino acids long.

The chain combines TRBV7-2 with TRBJ2-5; 8 bases map to TRBD1. There are 15 residues in the CDR3. V trimming: 7 bases; J trimming: 2 bases; junction bases outside the gene matches: 9. The germline CDR1 and CDR2 sequences are SGHTA and FQGNSA. CDR3 coding DNA: TGTGCCAGCATCCTAACGGGACAGGCTCAAGAGACCCAGTACTTC. It codes for CASILTGQAQETQYF.